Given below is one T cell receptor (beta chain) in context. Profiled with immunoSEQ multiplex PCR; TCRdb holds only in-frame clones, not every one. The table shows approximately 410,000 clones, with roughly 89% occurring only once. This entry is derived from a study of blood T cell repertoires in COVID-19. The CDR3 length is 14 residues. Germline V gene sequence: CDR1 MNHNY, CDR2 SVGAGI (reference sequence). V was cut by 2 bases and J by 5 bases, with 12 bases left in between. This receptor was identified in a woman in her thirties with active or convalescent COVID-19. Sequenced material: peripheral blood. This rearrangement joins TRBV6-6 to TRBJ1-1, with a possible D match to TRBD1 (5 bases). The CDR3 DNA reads TGTGCCAGCAGTTACGGGGGGGAAGTTACTGAAGCTTTCTTT. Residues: CASSYGGEVTEAFF.